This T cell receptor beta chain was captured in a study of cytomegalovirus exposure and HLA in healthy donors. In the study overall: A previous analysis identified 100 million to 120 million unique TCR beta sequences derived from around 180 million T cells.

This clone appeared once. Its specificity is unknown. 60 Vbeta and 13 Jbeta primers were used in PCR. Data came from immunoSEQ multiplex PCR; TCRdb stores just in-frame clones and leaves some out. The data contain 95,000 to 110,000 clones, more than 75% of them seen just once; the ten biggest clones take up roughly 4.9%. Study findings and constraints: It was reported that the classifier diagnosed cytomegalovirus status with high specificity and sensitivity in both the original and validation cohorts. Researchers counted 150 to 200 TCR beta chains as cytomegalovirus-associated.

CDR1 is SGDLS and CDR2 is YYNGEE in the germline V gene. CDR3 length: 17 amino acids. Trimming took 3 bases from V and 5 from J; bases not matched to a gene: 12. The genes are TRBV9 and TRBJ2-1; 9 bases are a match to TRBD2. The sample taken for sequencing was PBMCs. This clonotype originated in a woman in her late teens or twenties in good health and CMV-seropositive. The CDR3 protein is CASSATIAGDLHNEQFF. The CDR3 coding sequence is TGTGCCAGCAGCGCTACCATAGCGGGAGACCTCCACAATGAGCAGTTCTTC.